The T cell receptor (beta chain) described here comes from a study of early T cells in non-severe SARS-CoV-2 infection. Whole-study findings and limits: Matches to VDJdb favored anti-spike CD8 responses and missed private and CD4 specificities.

Germline V gene data show CDR1 as SGHAT and CDR2 as FQNNGV. CDR3 size: 17 residues. Trimming cost V 0 bases and J 0 bases, with 12 bases left between them. MiXCR, applied by TCRdb to the 5' RACE reads, yields one record per CDR3 protein. Here the sample spans 60,000 or so distinct CDR3 sequences, roughly 12% being singletons. This clonotype showed up just a few times. What it recognizes is unknown. This TCR came from an adult who was a healthcare worker with PCR-confirmed SARS-CoV-2 infection or an uninfected control (not recorded which). The sequencing sample was made of whole blood. This chain connects TRBV11-2 to TRBJ2-1; D is perhaps TRBD2 (6 bases). The CDR3, as DNA: TGTGCCAGCAGCTTAGACCCGGAGGGGTCCTCCTACAATGAGCAGTTCTTC. This sequence encodes CASSLDPEGSSYNEQFF.